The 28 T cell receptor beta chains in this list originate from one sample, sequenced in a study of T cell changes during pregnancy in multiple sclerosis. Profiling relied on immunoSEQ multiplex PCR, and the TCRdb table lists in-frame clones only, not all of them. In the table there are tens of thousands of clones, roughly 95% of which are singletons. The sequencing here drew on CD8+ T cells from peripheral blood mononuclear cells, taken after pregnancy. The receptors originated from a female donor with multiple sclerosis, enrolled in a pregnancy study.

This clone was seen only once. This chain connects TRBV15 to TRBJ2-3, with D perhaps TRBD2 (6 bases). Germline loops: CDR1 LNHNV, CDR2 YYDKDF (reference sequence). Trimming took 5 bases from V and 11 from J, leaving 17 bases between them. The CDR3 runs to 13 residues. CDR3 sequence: CATSSPGEARQYF. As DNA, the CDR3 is TGTGCCACCAGCTCACCCGGGGAGGCCCGGCAGTATTTT.

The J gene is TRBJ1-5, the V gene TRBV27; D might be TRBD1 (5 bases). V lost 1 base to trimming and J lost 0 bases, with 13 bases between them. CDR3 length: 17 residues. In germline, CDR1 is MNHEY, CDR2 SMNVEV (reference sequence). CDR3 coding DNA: TGTGCCAGCAGTTTATTTGGCAGGGTAAATAGCAATCAGCCCCAGCATTTT. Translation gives CASSLFGRVNSNQPQHF.

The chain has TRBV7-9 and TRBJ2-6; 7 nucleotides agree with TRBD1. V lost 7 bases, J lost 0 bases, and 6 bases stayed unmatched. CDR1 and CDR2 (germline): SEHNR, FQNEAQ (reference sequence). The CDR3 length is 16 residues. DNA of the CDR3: TGTGCCAGCACCTCGGGACAGATCTCTGGGGCCAACGTCCTGACTTTC. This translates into CASTSGQISGANVLTF.

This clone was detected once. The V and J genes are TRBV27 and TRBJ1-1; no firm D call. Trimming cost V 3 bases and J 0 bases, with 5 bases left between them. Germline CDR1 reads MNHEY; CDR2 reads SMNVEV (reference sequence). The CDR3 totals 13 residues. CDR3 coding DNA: TGTGCCAGCAGTTTTCGCGTGAACACTGAAGCTTTCTTT. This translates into CASSFRVNTEAFF.

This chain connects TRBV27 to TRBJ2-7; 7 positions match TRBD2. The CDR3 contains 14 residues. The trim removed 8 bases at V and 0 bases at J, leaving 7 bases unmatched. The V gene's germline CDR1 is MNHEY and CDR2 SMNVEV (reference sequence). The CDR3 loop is CASFGGGSSYEQYF. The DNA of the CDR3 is TGTGCCAGCTTTGGGGGGGGGAGCTCCTACGAGCAGTACTTC.

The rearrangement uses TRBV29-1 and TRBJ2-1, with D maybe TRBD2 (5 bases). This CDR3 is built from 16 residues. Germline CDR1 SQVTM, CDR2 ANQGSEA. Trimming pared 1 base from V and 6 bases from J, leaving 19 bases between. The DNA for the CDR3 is TGCAGCGTTGAAGCTGACTCGGCCCCACGGGGCAATGAGCAGTTCTTC. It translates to CSVEADSAPRGNEQFF.

The CDR3 sequence: CASSITLGAYEQYF. Written as DNA, the CDR3 is TGTGCCAGTAGTATTACCTTGGGAGCCTACGAGCAGTACTTC. The V call is TRBV19, the J call TRBJ2-7; D possibly corresponds to TRBD2 (5 bases). The CDR3 is 14 amino acids. Trimming stripped 3 bases from V and 2 bases from J, with 11 bases between. Germline lookup yields CDR1 LNHDA and CDR2 SQIVND (reference sequence). The full variable domain, its missing parts supplied by reference TRBV19 and TRBJ2-7, is DGGITQSPKYLFRKEGQNVTLSCEQNLNHDAMYWYRQDPGQGLRLIYYSQIVNDFQKGDIAEGYSVSREKKESFPLTVTSAQKNPTAFYLCASSITLGAYEQYFGPGTRLTVT.

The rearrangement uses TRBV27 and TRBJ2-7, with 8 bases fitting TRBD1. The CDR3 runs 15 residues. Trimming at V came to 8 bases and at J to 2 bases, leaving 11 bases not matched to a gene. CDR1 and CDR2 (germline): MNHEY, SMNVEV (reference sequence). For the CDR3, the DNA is TGTGCCAGCGGTGAAAGGACAGGGTCAACCTACGAGCAGTACTTC. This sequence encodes CASGERTGSTYEQYF.

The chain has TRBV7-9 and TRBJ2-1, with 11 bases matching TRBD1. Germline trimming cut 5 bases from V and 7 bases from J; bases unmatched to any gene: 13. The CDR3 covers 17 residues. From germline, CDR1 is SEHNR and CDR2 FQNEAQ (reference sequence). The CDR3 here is CASSPRTGGAPGNEQFF. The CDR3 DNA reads TGTGCCAGCAGCCCCAGGACAGGGGGCGCACCGGGTAATGAGCAGTTCTTC.

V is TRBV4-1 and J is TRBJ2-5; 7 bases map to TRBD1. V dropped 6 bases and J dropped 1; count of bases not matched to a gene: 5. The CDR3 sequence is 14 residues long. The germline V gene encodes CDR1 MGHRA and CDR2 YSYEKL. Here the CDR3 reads CASSPGDSQETQYF. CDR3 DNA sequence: TGCGCCAGCAGTCCCGGGGACAGCCAAGAGACCCAGTACTTC.

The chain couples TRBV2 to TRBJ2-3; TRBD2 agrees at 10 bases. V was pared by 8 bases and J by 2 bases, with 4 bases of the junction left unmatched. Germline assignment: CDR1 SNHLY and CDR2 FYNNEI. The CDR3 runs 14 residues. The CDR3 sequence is CASSLAGVTDTQYF. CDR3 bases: TGTGCCAGCTCCCTAGCGGGGGTCACAGATACGCAGTATTTT.

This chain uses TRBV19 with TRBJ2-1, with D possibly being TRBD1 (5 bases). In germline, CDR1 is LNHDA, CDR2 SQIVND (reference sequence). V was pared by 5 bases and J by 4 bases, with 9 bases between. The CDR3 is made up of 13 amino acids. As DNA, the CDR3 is TGTGCCAGTAGTCGGACACAATACAATGAGCAGTTCTTC. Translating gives CASSRTQYNEQFF. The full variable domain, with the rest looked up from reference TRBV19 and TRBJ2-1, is DGGITQSPKYLFRKEGQNVTLSCEQNLNHDAMYWYRQDPGQGLRLIYYSQIVNDFQKGDIAEGYSVSREKKESFPLTVTSAQKNPTAFYLCASSRTQYNEQFFGPGTRLTVL.

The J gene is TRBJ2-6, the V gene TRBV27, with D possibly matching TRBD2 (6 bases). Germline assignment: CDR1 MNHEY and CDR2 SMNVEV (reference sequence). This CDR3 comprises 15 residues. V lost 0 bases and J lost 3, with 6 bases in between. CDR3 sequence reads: CASSLSRGGANVLTF. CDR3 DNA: TGTGCCAGCAGTTTATCGCGGGGTGGGGCCAACGTCCTGACTTTC.

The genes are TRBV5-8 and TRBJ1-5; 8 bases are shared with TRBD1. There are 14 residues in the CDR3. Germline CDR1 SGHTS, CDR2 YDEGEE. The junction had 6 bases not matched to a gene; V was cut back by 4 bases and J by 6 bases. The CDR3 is CASSHIDRGQPQHF. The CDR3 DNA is TGTGCCAGCAGCCACATCGACAGGGGTCAGCCCCAGCATTTT.

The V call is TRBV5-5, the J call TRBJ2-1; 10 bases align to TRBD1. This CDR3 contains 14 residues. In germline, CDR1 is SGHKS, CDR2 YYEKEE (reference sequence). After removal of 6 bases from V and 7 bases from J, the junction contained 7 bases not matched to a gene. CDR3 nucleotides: TGTGCCAGCACCCCGGGACAGGGGAGGAATGAGCAGTTCTTC. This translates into CASTPGQGRNEQFF.

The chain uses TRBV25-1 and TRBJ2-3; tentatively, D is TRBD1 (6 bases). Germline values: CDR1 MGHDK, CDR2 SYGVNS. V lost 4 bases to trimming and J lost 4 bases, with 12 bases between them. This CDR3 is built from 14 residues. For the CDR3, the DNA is TGTGCCAGCAGTGTCGGCAGGGGAGCAGATACGCAGTATTTT. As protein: CASSVGRGADTQYF.

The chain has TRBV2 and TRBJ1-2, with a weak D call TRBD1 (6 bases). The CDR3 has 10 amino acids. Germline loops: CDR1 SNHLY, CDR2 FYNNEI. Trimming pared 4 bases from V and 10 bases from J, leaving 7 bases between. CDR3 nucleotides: TGTGCCAGCAGTGGACAGGTCTACACCTTC. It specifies CASSGQVYTF.

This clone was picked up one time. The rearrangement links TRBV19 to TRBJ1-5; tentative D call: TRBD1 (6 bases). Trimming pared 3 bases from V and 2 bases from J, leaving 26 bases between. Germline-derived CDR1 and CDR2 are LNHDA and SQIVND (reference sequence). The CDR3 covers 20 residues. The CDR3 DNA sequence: TGTGCCAGTAGTATTAGGCCCGGGGACATCTGGTCGGTCGGCAATCAGCCCCAGCATTTT. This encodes CASSIRPGDIWSVGNQPQHF. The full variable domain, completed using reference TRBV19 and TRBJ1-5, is DGGITQSPKYLFRKEGQNVTLSCEQNLNHDAMYWYRQDPGQGLRLIYYSQIVNDFQKGDIAEGYSVSREKKESFPLTVTSAQKNPTAFYLCASSIRPGDIWSVGNQPQHFGDGTRLSIL.

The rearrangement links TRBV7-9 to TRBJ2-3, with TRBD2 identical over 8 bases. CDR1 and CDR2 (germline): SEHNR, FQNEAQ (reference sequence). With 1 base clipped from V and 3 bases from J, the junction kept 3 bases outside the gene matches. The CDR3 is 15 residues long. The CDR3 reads CASSLVVAGTDTQYF. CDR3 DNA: TGTGCCAGCAGCTTAGTGGTAGCGGGGACAGATACGCAGTATTTT.

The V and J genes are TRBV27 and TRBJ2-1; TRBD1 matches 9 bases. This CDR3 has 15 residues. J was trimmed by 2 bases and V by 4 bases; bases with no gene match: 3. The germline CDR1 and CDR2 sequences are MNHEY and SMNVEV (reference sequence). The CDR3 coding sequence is TGTGCCAGCAGTTCGGGACAGGGAACCTACAATGAGCAGTTCTTC. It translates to CASSSGQGTYNEQFF.

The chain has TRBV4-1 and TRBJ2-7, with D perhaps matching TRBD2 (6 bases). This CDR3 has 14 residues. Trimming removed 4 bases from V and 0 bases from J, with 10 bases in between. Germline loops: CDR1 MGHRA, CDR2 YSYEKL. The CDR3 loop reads CASSLRDFSYEQYF. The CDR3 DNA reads TGCGCCAGCAGCCTCCGGGACTTCTCCTACGAGCAGTACTTC.

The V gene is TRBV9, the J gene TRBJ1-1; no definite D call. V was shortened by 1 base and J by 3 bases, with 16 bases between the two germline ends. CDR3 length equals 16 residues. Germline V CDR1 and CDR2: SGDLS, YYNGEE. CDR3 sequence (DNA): TGTGCCAGCAGCGTAAGCAGCCACGCGGAGGACACTGAAGCTTTCTTT. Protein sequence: CASSVSSHAEDTEAFF. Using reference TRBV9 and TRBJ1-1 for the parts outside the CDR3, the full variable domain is DSGVTQTPKHLITATGQRVTLRCSPRSGDLSVYWYQQSLDQGLQFLIQYYNGEERAKGNILERFSAQQFPDLHSELNLSSLELGDSALYFCASSVSSHAEDTEAFFGQGTRLTVV.

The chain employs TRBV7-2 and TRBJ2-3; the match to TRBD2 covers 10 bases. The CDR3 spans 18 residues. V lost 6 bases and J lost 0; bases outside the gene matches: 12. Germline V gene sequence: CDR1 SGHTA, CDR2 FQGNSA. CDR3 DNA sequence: TGTGCCAGCAGGTCCGGGACTAGCGCCCTCGTAAGCACAGATACGCAGTATTTT. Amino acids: CASRSGTSALVSTDTQYF.

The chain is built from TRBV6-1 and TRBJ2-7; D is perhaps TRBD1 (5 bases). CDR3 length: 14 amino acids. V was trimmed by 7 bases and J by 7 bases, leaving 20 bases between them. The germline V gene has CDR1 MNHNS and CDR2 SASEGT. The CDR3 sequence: CASTPWGRTSEQYF. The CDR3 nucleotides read TGTGCCAGCACCCCCTGGGGCCGAACTTCTGAGCAGTACTTC.

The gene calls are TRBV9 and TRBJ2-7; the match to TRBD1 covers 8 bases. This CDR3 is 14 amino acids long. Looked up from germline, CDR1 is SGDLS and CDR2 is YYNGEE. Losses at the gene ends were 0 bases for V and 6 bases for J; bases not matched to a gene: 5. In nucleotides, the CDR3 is TGTGCCAGCAGCGTAGCGACAGGGGCCCTCGAGCAGTACTTC. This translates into CASSVATGALEQYF.

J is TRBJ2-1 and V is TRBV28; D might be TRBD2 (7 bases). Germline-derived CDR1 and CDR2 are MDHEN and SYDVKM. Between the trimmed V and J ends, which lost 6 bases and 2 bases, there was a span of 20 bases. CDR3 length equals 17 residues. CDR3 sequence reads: CASSGLVEGGAYNEQFF. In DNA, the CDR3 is TGTGCCAGCAGCGGACTAGTCGAAGGGGGTGCCTACAATGAGCAGTTCTTC.

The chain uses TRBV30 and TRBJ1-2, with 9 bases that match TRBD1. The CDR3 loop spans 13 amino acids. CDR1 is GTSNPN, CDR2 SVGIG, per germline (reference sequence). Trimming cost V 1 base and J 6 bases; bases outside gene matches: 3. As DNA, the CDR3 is TGTGCCTGGAGTGCACAGGGGGCAGATGGCTACACCTTC. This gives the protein CAWSAQGADGYTF.

The CDR3 is CASSSQTDTQYF. CDR3 DNA sequence: TGTGCCAGCAGCTCACAGACAGATACGCAGTATTTT. The gene calls are TRBV11-2 and TRBJ2-3, with no clear D. The CDR3 covers 12 residues. With 4 bases removed from V and 3 bases from J, the gap between germline ends came to 5 bases. Germline V gives CDR1 SGHAT, CDR2 FQNNGV.